The 14 T cell receptor beta chains below come from one sample, sequenced in a study of vaccination effects on CD4 cells after COVID-19. What these receptors recognize is not known. Assay: immunoSEQ multiplex PCR; the TCRdb copy retains only in-frame clones and omits some. The sample includes about 73,000 clones, about 73% of them seen just once. It was after approximately 11 days of culture that CD4+ T cells were isolated. Of the BNT162b2 and mRNA-1273 vaccines, participants received two doses of one or the other. The source was CD4+ T cells from PBMCs cultured without peptide, collected after COVID-19 vaccination. These receptors came from a human donor who received a COVID-19 vaccine.

This clone has just a few counts. The V call is TRBV30, the J call TRBJ2-3, with unresolved D. The CDR3 has 11 amino acids. Germline CDR1 GTSNPN, CDR2 SVGIG (reference sequence). Trimming stripped 5 bases from V and 3 bases from J, with 6 bases between. The DNA of the CDR3 is TGTGCCTGGGGTCTAACAGATACGCAGTATTTT. Protein: CAWGLTDTQYF.

CDR3 DNA sequence: TGTGCCAGCAGTTCGAACAGGGCCAATGAGCAGTTCTTC. Its translation is CASSSNRANEQFF. This chain uses TRBV7-8 with TRBJ2-1; D is possibly TRBD1 (6 bases). V was shortened by 6 bases and J by 6 bases, with 12 bases between the two germline ends. This CDR3 is 13 amino acids long. The V gene's germline CDR1 is SGHVS and CDR2 FQNEAQ. Full variable domain (remainder filled in from reference TRBV7-8 and TRBJ2-1): GAGVSQSPRYKVAKRGQDVALRCDPISGHVSLFWYQQALGQGPEFLTYFQNEAQLDKSGLPSDRFFAERPEGSVSTLKIQRTQQEDSAVYLCASSSNRANEQFFGPGTRLTVL.

This clone was seen only a few times. The rearrangement joins TRBV19 to TRBJ1-3; D not certain. Trimming took 4 bases from V and 0 from J, leaving 10 bases between them. The length of the CDR3 is 15 residues. Germline CDR1 LNHDA, CDR2 SQIVND (reference sequence). The CDR3 sequence: CASSTGRTSGNTIYF. DNA of the CDR3: TGTGCCAGTAGTACCGGACGGACCTCTGGAAACACCATATATTTT. The full variable domain, in which reference TRBV19 and TRBJ1-3 provide the parts outside the CDR3, is DGGITQSPKYLFRKEGQNVTLSCEQNLNHDAMYWYRQDPGQGLRLIYYSQIVNDFQKGDIAEGYSVSREKKESFPLTVTSAQKNPTAFYLCASSTGRTSGNTIYFGEGSWLTVV.

The chain has TRBV3-1 (or the pseudogene TRBV3-2) and TRBJ2-4, with unresolved D. V lost 0 bases, J lost 6 bases, and 12 bases lay in between. Looked up from germline, CDR1 is LGHDT and CDR2 is YNNKEL (reference sequence). The CDR3 runs to 15 residues. CDR3 sequence: CASSQDPASLNIQYF. The CDR3 DNA is TGTGCCAGCAGCCAAGACCCCGCTTCTTTAAACATTCAGTACTTC.

The J gene is TRBJ2-5, the V gene TRBV7-2; tentatively, D is TRBD1 or TRBD2 (6 bases each). Trimming took off 2 bases at V and 5 bases at J, with 9 bases between the two ends. In germline, CDR1 is SGHTA, CDR2 FQGNSA. CDR3 length equals 13 residues. CDR3 sequence reads: CASSLRGLETQYF. Here the CDR3 DNA reads TGTGCCAGCAGCTTACGGGGGCTGGAGACCCAGTACTTC.

CDR3 DNA sequence: TGTGCCAGCAGCGACGGGGGGGGCTATGGCTACACCTTC. Translating it yields CASSDGGGYGYTF. The V call is TRBV7-3, the J call TRBJ1-2; D is perhaps TRBD1 (5 bases). The CDR3 totals 13 residues. Germline V gene data show CDR1 as SGHTA and CDR2 as FQGTGA. Trimming pared 5 bases from V and 4 bases from J, leaving 11 bases between.

This clone has more than one count but fewer than ten. The chain joins TRBV27 to TRBJ1-6, with D possibly TRBD1 on 5 matching bases. Germline assignment: CDR1 MNHEY and CDR2 SMNVEV (reference sequence). The CDR3 totals 15 residues. The V and J ends lost 6 bases and 13 bases respectively, with 22 bases between them. CDR3 sequence: CASRVRGPFGAPLHF. CDR3 DNA sequence: TGTGCCAGCAGGGTGAGGGGCCCCTTCGGGGCTCCCCTCCACTTT.

This chain joins TRBV14 and TRBJ2-6, with D unresolved. This CDR3 comprises 14 residues. V was trimmed by 4 bases and J by 0 bases, leaving 4 bases between them. Germline V gives CDR1 SGHDN, CDR2 FVKESK. DNA of the CDR3: TGTGCCAGCAGCCGGCCCTCTGGGGCCAACGTCCTGACTTTC. Residues: CASSRPSGANVLTF.

This clone was seen only a few times. The gene calls are TRBV6-2 or TRBV6-3 and TRBJ1-5, with TRBD1 identical over 9 bases. The germline CDR1 and CDR2 sequences are MNHEY and SVGEGT. Unmatched junction bases numbered 12, after V lost 3 bases and J lost 3 bases. The CDR3 has 18 amino acids. The CDR3 sequence: CASSYYPGQGGNNQPQHF. The CDR3 coding sequence is TGTGCCAGCAGTTATTATCCGGGACAGGGAGGTAACAATCAGCCCCAGCATTTT.

The chain has TRBV29-1 and TRBJ1-1, with a possible D match to TRBD1 (5 bases). Germline V CDR1 and CDR2: SQVTM, ANQGSEA. The CDR3 runs to 13 residues. V lost 7 bases to trimming and J lost 1 base, with 13 bases between them. CDR3 region: CSAVWDENTEAFF. The CDR3 nucleotides are TGCAGCGCGGTATGGGACGAGAACACTGAAGCTTTCTTT.

This rearrangement joins TRBV7-3 to TRBJ2-4, with a possible D match to TRBD1 (6 bases). The CDR3 consists of 15 residues. Germline V CDR1 and CDR2: SGHTA, FQGTGA. V lost 2 bases and J 4 bases, leaving 12 bases between the germline ends. CDR3 nucleotide sequence: TGTGCCAGCAGCTTACCCGGAACAGGGAAAAACATTCAGTACTTC. Protein: CASSLPGTGKNIQYF.

V is TRBV27 and J is TRBJ1-2; D is perhaps TRBD1 (6 bases). The V gene's germline CDR1 is MNHEY and CDR2 SMNVEV (reference sequence). Trimming shortened V by 7 bases and J by 5 bases, and 20 bases separated the two germline ends. The CDR3 is 15 amino acids. The CDR3 reads CASTLTGQSLYGYTF. The CDR3 DNA reads TGTGCCAGCACTCTTACCGGACAGAGCCTATATGGCTACACCTTC.

V usage is TRBV7-8 and J usage is TRBJ2-1; a possible D gene is TRBD2 (6 bases). The V and J ends lost 5 bases and 0 bases respectively, with 29 bases between them. The CDR3 contains 21 residues. Germline assignment: CDR1 SGHVS and CDR2 FQNEAQ. The CDR3: CASSTRTIGGRHRSSYNEQFF. The CDR3 bases are TGTGCCAGCAGCACTCGGACTATAGGAGGTAGGCACCGAAGCTCCTACAATGAGCAGTTCTTC.

The rearrangement joins TRBV24-1 to TRBJ2-1; D is possibly TRBD2 (6 bases). The CDR3 loop spans 15 amino acids. V dropped 4 bases and J dropped 2 bases, with 11 bases sitting between them. Per germline, CDR1 KGHDR and CDR2 SFDVKD. The CDR3 here is CATSERGLPYNEQFF. The CDR3 DNA reads as TGTGCCACCAGTGAACGGGGGTTACCCTACAATGAGCAGTTCTTC.